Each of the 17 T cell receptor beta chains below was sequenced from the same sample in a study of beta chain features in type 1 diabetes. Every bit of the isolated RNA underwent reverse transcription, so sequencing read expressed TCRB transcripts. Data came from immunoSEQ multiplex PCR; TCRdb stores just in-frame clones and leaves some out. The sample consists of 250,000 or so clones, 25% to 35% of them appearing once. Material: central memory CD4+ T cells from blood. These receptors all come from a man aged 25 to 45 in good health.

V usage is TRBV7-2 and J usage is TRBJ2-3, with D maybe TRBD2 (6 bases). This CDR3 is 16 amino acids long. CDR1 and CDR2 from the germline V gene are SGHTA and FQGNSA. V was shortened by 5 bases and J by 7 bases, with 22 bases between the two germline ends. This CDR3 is CASSRTGAGNTYTQYF. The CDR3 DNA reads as TGTGCCAGCAGCCGGACTGGGGCGGGGAATACCTATACGCAGTATTTT.

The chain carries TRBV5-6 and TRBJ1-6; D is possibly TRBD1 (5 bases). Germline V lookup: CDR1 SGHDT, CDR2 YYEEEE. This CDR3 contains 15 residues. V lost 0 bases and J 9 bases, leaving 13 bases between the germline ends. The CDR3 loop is CASSLDGRAGSPLHF. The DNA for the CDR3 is TGTGCCAGCAGCTTGGATGGCAGGGCCGGTTCACCCCTCCACTTT.

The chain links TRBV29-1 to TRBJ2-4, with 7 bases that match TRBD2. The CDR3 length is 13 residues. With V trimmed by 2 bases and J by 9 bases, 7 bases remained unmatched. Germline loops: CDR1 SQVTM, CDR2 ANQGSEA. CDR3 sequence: CSVEPPGGIIQYF. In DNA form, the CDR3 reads TGCAGCGTTGAACCCCCGGGGGGAATCATTCAGTACTTC.

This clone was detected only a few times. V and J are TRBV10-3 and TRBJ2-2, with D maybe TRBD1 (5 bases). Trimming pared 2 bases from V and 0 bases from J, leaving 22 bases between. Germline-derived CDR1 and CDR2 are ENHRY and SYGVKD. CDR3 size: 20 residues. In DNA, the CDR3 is TGTGCCATCAGTGAGAGGGGCAGGCAACAGCATAATACGAACACCGGGGAGCTGTTTTTT. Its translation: CAISERGRQQHNTNTGELFF.

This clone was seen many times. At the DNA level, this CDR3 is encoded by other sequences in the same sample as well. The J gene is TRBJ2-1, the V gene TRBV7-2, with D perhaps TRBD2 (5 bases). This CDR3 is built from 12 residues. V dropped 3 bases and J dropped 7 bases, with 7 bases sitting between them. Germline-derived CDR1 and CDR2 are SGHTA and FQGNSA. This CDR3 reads CASSFTRNEQFF. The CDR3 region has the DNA TGTGCCAGCAGCTTCACTAGGAATGAGCAGTTCTTC.

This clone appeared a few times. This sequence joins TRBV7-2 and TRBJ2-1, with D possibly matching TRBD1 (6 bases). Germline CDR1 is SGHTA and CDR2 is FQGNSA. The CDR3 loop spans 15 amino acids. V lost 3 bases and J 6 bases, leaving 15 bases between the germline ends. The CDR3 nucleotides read TGTGCCAGCAGCTTTACAGGGACCGGACTCAATGAGCAGTTCTTC. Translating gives CASSFTGTGLNEQFF.

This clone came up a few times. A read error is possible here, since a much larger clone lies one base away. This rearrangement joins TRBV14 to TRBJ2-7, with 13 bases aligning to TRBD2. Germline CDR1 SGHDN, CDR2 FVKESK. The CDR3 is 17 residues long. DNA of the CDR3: TGTCCCAGCAGCCAAGGACTAGCGGGAGTCCCCTCCTACGAGCAGTACTTC. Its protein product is CPSSQGLAGVPSYEQYF.

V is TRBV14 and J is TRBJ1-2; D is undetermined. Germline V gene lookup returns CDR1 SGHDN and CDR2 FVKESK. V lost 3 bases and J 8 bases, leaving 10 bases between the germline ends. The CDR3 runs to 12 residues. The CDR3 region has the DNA TGTGCCAGCAGCCACTCAAAGGGAGGCTACACCTTC. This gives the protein CASSHSKGGYTF.

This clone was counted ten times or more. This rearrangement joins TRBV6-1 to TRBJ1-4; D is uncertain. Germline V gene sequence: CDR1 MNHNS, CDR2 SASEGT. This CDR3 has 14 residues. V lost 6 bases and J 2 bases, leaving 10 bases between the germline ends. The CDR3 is CASRVYLTNEKLFF. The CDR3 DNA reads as TGTGCCAGCAGGGTTTACCTGACTAATGAAAAACTGTTTTTT.

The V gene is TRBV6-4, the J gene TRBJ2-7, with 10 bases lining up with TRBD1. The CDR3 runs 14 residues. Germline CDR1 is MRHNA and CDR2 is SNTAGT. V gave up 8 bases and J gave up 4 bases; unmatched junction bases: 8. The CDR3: CASPKDRGIYEQYF. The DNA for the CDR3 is TGTGCCAGCCCTAAGGACAGGGGGATATACGAGCAGTACTTC.

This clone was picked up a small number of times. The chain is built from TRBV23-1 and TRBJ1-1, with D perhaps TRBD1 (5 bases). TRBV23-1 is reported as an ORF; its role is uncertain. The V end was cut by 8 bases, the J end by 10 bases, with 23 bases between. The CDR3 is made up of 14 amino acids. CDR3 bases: TGCGCCAGCTCCTTTACCGGGGGGACGGGCAGAGCTTTCTTT. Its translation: CASSFTGGTGRAFF.

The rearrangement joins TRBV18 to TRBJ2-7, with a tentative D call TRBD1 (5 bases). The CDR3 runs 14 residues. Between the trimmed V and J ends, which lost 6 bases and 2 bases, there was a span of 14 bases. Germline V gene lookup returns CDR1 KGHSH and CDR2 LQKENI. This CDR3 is CASSTTDRTYEQYF. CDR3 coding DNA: TGTGCCAGCTCTACCACAGACAGAACCTACGAGCAGTACTTC.

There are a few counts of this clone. CDR3 residues: CASSYSGQGNSPLHF. CDR3 bases: TGTGCCAGCAGTTACTCTGGACAGGGGAATTCACCCCTCCACTTT. The chain couples TRBV6-6 to TRBJ1-6; TRBD1 agrees at 9 bases. The CDR3 length is 15 residues. CDR1 is MNHNY, CDR2 SVGAGI, per germline (reference sequence). The trim removed 0 bases at V and 7 bases at J, leaving 1 base unmatched.

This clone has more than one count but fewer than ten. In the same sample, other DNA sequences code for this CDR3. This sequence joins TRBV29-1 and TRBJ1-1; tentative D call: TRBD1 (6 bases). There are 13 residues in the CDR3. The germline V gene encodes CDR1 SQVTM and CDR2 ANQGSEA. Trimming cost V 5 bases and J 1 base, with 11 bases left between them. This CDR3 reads CSVRTGSNTEAFF. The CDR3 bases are TGCAGCGTTCGCACAGGGTCGAACACTGAAGCTTTCTTT.

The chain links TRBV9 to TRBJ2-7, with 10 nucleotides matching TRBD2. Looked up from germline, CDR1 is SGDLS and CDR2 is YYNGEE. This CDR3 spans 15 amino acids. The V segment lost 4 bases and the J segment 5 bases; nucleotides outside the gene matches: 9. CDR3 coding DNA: TGTGCCAGCAGCTCCCAGCGGGGGGGCCTGGACGAGCAGTACTTC. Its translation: CASSSQRGGLDEQYF.

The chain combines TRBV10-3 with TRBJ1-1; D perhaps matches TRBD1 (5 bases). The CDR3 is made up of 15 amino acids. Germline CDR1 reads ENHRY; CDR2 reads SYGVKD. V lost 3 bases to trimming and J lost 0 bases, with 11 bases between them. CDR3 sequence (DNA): TGTGCCATCAGTGATCAGGGAATCATGAACACTGAAGCTTTCTTT. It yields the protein CAISDQGIMNTEAFF.

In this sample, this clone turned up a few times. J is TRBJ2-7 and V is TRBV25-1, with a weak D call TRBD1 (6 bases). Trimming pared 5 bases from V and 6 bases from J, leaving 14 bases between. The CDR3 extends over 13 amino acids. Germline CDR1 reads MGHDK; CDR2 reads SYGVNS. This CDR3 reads CASSPFEQGEQYF. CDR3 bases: TGTGCCAGCAGTCCTTTCGAACAGGGCGAGCAGTACTTC.